This T cell receptor beta chain was identified during a study of blood T cell repertoires in COVID-19. About the research overall: Some COVID-19 samples were acute and others convalescent; all came from the United States, Italy and Spain. PBMCs, B-cell-depleted T cells, or T cells provided the cDNA or gDNA that made up the material.

Authors' processing steps: By means of reference gene primer amplification, nucleated cell counts were estimated. Clones were read by immunoSEQ multiplex PCR, and TCRdb kept only the in-frame ones, dropping some. For V, J and clone size, that table is used; D and trimming come from the DNA. The table records under 200,000 clones, about 80% of them present only once. CDR1 is MNHEY and CDR2 is SVGAGI in the germline V gene. This CDR3 is 15 amino acids long. The trim removed 5 bases at V and 2 bases at J, leaving 9 bases unmatched. Sequencing used peripheral blood. This sequence joins TRBV6-5 and TRBJ2-7; TRBD2 matches 7 bases. This clonotype was obtained from a man between 65 and 80 years old with active or convalescent COVID-19. In nucleotides, the CDR3 is TGTGCCAGCAGTCAATACAGCGGGACCCCCTACGAGCAGTACTTC. Its protein product is CASSQYSGTPYEQYF.